One and the same sample provided the 18 T cell receptor beta chains below, sequenced in a study of cytomegalovirus exposure and HLA in healthy donors. Measured with immunoSEQ multiplex PCR; TCRdb has only the in-frame clones, and not every one. This table holds some 66,000 clones, approximately 96% found once. The specimen sequenced was PBMCs. These receptors all come from a woman aged 18 to 35 in good health and CMV-seropositive.

V gene TRBV5-6 combines with J gene TRBJ2-5; TRBD1 matches 8 bases. Germline V gives CDR1 SGHDT, CDR2 YYEEEE. The CDR3 length is 14 residues. V trimming: 0 bases; J trimming: 3 bases; junction bases outside the gene matches: 1. The CDR3 is CASSLVGQEETQYF. In nucleotides, the CDR3 is TGTGCCAGCAGCTTGGTGGGACAGGAAGAGACCCAGTACTTC.

V gene TRBV28 combines with J gene TRBJ2-7, with TRBD1 as a possible D gene (6 bases). The germline V gene encodes CDR1 MDHEN and CDR2 SYDVKM. CDR3 length: 14 residues. V was clipped by 9 bases and J by 4 bases, with 19 bases between them. CDR3 sequence reads: CASYTGTNFYEQYF. CDR3 bases: TGTGCCAGTTACACGGGGACAAATTTTTACGAGCAGTACTTC.

The chain couples TRBV5-1 to TRBJ2-3; 8 positions match TRBD2. Germline V lookup: CDR1 SGHRS, CDR2 YFSETQ. This CDR3 has 15 residues. V shed 0 bases, J shed 3 bases, and the junction held 3 bases outside the gene matches. CDR3 loop: CASSLEGGRTDTQYF. CDR3 bases: TGCGCCAGCAGCTTGGAAGGCGGGAGGACAGATACGCAGTATTTT.

The chain links TRBV11-2 to TRBJ2-4, with D possibly being TRBD1 (7 bases). This CDR3 has 19 residues. V shed 2 bases and J shed 0 bases, with 20 bases lying between them. Per the germline V gene, CDR1 is SGHAT and CDR2 is FQNNGV. CDR3 DNA: TGTGCCAGCAGCTTACCCCGGGGGCAGGGGGTTTCAGCCAAAAACATTCAGTACTTC. The encoded protein is CASSLPRGQGVSAKNIQYF.

This chain uses TRBV7-9 with TRBJ2-1, with 9 bases lining up with TRBD2. The CDR3 runs to 15 residues. V shed 3 bases and J 6 bases; nucleotides not matched to a gene: 6. Germline lookup yields CDR1 SEHNR and CDR2 FQNEAQ (reference sequence). This CDR3 reads CASSLKIAGVNEQFF. The CDR3 nucleotides read TGTGCCAGCAGCTTGAAAATAGCGGGAGTCAATGAGCAGTTCTTC.

This chain joins TRBV29-1 and TRBJ2-1, with 13 positions matching TRBD2. CDR3 size: 16 residues. Trimming removed 3 bases from V and 8 bases from J; junction bases left unmatched: 10. Per the germline V gene, CDR1 is SQVTM and CDR2 is ANQGSEA. Here the CDR3 DNA reads TGCAGCGTTGAGGGAGGACTAGCGGGAGAACTGGATGAGCAGTTCTTC. Translated: CSVEGGLAGELDEQFF.

The DNA of the CDR3 is TGTGCCAGCAGCCGGGGAGCGAACCTATATGGCTACACCTTC. Its protein product is CASSRGANLYGYTF. The chain uses TRBV27 and TRBJ1-2; no firm D call. Trimming left V 6 bases short and J 5 bases short, with 16 bases between. The length of the CDR3 is 14 residues. Germline-derived CDR1 and CDR2 are MNHEY and SMNVEV (reference sequence).

V and J are TRBV6-5 and TRBJ2-7, with TRBD2 matching over 7 bases. V was clipped by 0 bases and J by 3 bases; unmatched bases: 8. The length of the CDR3 is 16 residues. CDR1 MNHEY and CDR2 SVGAGI come from the germline V gene. The CDR3 loop reads CASSYSGFSGIYEQYF. The CDR3 bases are TGTGCCAGCAGTTACTCGGGTTTCAGCGGGATCTACGAGCAGTACTTC.

CDR3 nucleotides: TGTGCCAGCAGCCCAGCGGGGGCCTACAATGAGCAGTTCTTC. Translation gives CASSPAGAYNEQFF. The V and J genes are TRBV7-3 and TRBJ2-1, with 8 positions matching TRBD2. CDR1 SGHTA and CDR2 FQGTGA come from the germline V gene. With V trimmed by 5 bases and J by 2 bases, 2 bases remained unmatched. The CDR3 length is 14 residues.

The V gene is TRBV7-6, the J gene TRBJ2-7, with 11 bases lining up with TRBD1. Germline V CDR1 and CDR2: SGHVS, FNYEAQ. V shed 5 bases and J 3 bases; nucleotides not matched to a gene: 3. CDR3 length: 14 residues. CDR3 protein: CASSNGTGGYEQYF. As DNA, the CDR3 is TGTGCCAGCAGCAACGGGACAGGGGGCTACGAGCAGTACTTC. The full variable domain, with the rest looked up from reference TRBV7-6 and TRBJ2-7, is GAGVSQSPRYKVTKRGQDVALRCDPISGHVSLYWYRQALGQGPEFLTYFNYEAQQDKSGLPNDRFSAERPEGSISTLTIQRTEQRDSAMYRCASSNGTGGYEQYFGPGTRLTVT.

The chain has TRBV5-4 and TRBJ1-1; D uncertain. V was shortened by 0 bases and J by 3 bases, with 6 bases between the two germline ends. Germline CDR1 reads SGHNT; CDR2 reads YYREEE (reference sequence). The CDR3 sequence is 13 residues long. The CDR3 nucleotides read TGTGCCAGCAGCTTGGCACAGCACACTGAAGCTTTCTTT. This encodes CASSLAQHTEAFF.

J is TRBJ2-7 and V is TRBV6-5; 7 positions agree with TRBD2. This CDR3 has 15 residues. With V trimmed by 6 bases and J by 2 bases, 10 bases remained unmatched. Germline V CDR1 and CDR2: MNHEY, SVGAGI. The CDR3 coding sequence is TGTGCCAGCAGCCAAGGCGCGGGGGATACCTACGAGCAGTACTTC. This gives the protein CASSQGAGDTYEQYF.

J is TRBJ1-1 and V is TRBV10-3; the D gene is possibly TRBD1 (6 bases). V was clipped by 4 bases and J by 4 bases, with 13 bases between them. Germline V CDR1 and CDR2: ENHRY, SYGVKD. CDR3 length equals 14 residues. CDR3 sequence reads: CAISGTQGATEAFF. CDR3 DNA sequence: TGTGCCATCAGTGGAACACAGGGTGCCACTGAAGCTTTCTTT.

The rearrangement joins TRBV19 to TRBJ2-3; TRBD2 agrees at 10 bases. Trimming removed 3 bases from V and 6 bases from J; junction bases left unmatched: 18. Germline V CDR1 and CDR2: LNHDA, SQIVND (reference sequence). The CDR3 length is 19 residues. The CDR3 DNA reads as TGTGCCAGTAGTATTACTCTAGCGGGAGTTTGGCGGTTTTGGGATACGCAGTATTTT. Its protein product is CASSITLAGVWRFWDTQYF.

The CDR3 sequence is CASSAGTGGEQFF. CDR3 sequence (DNA): TGTGCCAGCAGCGCCGGGACTGGGGGTGAGCAGTTCTTC. The chain carries TRBV7-3 and TRBJ2-1, with a weak D call TRBD2 (6 bases). V lost 5 bases and J 9 bases, leaving 14 bases between the germline ends. This CDR3 has 13 amino acids. Germline CDR1 and CDR2: SGHTA and FQGTGA.

The chain has TRBV4-1 and TRBJ2-1; 9 nucleotides match TRBD2. The junction had 8 bases not matched to a gene; V was cut back by 4 bases and J by 4 bases. From germline, CDR1 is MGHRA and CDR2 YSYEKL. The CDR3 covers 16 residues. The CDR3 DNA reads as TGCGCCAGCAGCCCCCGACTAGCGGAAAGGTACAATGAGCAGTTCTTC. Translating it yields CASSPRLAERYNEQFF.

CDR3 amino acids: CASSPGTSGAYNEQFF. The CDR3 nucleotides read TGTGCCAGTAGTCCCGGGACTAGCGGGGCTTACAATGAGCAGTTCTTC. The chain uses TRBV19 and TRBJ2-1, with 13 bases lining up with TRBD2. In germline, CDR1 is LNHDA, CDR2 SQIVND (reference sequence). V trimming: 5 bases; J trimming: 4 bases; junction bases outside the gene matches: 5. This CDR3 contains 16 residues.

The J gene is TRBJ2-7, the V gene TRBV5-5; a possible D gene is TRBD2 (5 bases). Trimming stripped 0 bases from V and 3 bases from J, with 13 bases between. This CDR3 is built from 15 residues. Germline CDR1 and CDR2: SGHKS and YYEKEE (reference sequence). CDR3 sequence: CASSLAGSFVYEQYF. The CDR3 DNA reads as TGTGCCAGCAGCTTGGCGGGGAGCTTCGTCTACGAGCAGTACTTC.